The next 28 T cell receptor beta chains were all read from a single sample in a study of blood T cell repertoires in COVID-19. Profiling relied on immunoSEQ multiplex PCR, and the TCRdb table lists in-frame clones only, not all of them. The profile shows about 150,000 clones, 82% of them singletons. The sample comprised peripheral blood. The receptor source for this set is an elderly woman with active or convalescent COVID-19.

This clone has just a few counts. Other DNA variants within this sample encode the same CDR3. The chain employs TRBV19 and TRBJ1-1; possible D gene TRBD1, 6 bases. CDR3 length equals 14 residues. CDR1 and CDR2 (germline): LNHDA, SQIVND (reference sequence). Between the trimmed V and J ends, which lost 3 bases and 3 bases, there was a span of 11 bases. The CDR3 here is CASSIRGGDTEAFF. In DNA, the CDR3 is TGTGCCAGTAGTATTAGGGGGGGAGACACTGAAGCTTTCTTT.

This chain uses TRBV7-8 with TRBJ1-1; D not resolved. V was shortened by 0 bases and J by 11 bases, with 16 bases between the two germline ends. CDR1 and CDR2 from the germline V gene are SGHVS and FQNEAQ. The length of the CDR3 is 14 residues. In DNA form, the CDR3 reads TGTGCCAGCAGCTTAGCGTCGGGTAGGACGGGGGCTTTCTTT. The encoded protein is CASSLASGRTGAFF.

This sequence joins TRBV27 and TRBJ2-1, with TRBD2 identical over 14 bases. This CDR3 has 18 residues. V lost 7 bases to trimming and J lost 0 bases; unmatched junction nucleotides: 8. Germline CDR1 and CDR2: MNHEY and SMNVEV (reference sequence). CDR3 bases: TGTGCCAGCACCCCGGGACTAGCGGGAGAAAACTCCTACAATGAGCAGTTCTTC. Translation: CASTPGLAGENSYNEQFF.

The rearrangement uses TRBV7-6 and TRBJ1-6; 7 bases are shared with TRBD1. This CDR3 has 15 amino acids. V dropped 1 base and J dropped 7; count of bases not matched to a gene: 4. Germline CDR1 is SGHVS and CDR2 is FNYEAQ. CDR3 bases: TGTGCCAGCAGCTTAGAGGCAGGGGGGAATTCACCCCTCCACTTT. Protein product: CASSLEAGGNSPLHF. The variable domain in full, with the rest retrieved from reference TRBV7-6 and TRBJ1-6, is GAGVSQSPRYKVTKRGQDVALRCDPISGHVSLYWYRQALGQGPEFLTYFNYEAQQDKSGLPNDRFSAERPEGSISTLTIQRTEQRDSAMYRCASSLEAGGNSPLHFGNGTRLTVT.

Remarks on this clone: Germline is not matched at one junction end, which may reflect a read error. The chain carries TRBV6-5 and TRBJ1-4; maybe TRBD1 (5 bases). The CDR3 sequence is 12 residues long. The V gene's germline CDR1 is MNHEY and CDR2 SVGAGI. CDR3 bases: TGTGCCAGCAGTTACTCCCCAGGGCTACAGCTTTTT. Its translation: CASSYSPGLQLF.

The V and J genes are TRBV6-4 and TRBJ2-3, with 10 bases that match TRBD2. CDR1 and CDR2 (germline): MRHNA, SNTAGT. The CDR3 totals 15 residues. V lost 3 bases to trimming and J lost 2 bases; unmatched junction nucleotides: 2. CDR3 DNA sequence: TGTGCCAGCAGTGATAGCGGGAGGATCACAGATACGCAGTATTTT. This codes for CASSDSGRITDTQYF.

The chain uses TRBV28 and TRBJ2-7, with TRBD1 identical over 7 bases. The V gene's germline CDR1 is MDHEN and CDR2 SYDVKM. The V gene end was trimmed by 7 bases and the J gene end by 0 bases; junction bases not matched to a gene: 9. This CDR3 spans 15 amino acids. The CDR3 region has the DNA TGTGCCAGCACCGAAACTAACAGGGGCTCCTACGAGCAGTACTTC. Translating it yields CASTETNRGSYEQYF.

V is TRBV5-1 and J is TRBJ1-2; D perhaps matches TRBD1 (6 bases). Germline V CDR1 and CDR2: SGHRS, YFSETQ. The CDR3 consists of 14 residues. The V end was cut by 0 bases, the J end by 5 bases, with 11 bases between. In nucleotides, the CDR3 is TGCGCCAGCAGCTTGGGGCTAACAGGGTATGGCTACACCTTC. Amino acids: CASSLGLTGYGYTF.

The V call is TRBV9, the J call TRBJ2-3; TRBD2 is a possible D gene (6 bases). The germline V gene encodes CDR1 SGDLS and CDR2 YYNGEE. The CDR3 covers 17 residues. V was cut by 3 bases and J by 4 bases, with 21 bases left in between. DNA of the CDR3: TGTGCCAGCAGCGGACCTTATCCCGGGAGTTTCGCAGATACGCAGTATTTT. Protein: CASSGPYPGSFADTQYF.

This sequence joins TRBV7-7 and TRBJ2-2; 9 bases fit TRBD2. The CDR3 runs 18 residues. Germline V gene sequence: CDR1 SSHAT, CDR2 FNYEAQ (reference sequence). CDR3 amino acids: CARMRGAAGGLNTGELFF. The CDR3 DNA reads TGTGCTAGGATGCGGGGGGCAGCGGGAGGTCTGAACACCGGGGAGCTGTTTTTT.

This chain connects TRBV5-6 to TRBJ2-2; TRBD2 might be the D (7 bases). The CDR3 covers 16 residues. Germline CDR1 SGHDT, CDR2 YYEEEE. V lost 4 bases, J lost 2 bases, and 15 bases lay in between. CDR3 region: CASSRWGGQNTGELFF. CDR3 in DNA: TGTGCCAGCAGCCGTTGGGGGGGACAAAACACCGGGGAGCTGTTTTTT.

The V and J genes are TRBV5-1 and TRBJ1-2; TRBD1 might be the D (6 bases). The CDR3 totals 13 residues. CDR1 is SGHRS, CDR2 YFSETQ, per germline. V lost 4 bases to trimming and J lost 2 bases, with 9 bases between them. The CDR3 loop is CASSLRGNYGYTF. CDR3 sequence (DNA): TGCGCCAGCAGCCTCAGGGGAAACTATGGCTACACCTTC.

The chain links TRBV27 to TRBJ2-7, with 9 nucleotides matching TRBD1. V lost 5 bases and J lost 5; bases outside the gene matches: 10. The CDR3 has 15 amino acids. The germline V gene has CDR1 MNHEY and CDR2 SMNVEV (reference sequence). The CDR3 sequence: CASSLGQGVINEQYF. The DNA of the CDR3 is TGTGCCAGCAGTCTGGGACAGGGAGTCATCAACGAGCAGTACTTC.

This chain's CDR3 is CASSTGTGNTIYF. Written as DNA, the CDR3 is TGTGCCAGCTCAACAGGCACTGGAAACACCATATATTTT. The chain recombines TRBV18 with TRBJ1-3; TRBD1 might be the D (5 bases). The CDR3 totals 13 residues. Germline CDR1 reads KGHSH; CDR2 reads LQKENI. The V gene lost 5 bases and the J gene lost 2 bases, with 7 bases spanning the gap.

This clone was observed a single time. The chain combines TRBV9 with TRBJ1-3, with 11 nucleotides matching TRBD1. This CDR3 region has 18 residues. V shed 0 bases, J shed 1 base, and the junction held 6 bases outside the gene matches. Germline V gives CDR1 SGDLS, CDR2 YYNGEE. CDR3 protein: CASSVGVGQGGSGNTIYF. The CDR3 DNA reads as TGTGCCAGCAGCGTAGGCGTGGGACAGGGGGGTTCTGGAAACACCATATATTTT.

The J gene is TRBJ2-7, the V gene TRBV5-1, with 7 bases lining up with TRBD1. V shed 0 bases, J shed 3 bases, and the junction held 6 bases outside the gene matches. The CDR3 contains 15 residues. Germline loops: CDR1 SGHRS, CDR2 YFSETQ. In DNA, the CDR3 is TGCGCCAGCAGCTTGGCACAGGGGTCCGTCTACGAGCAGTACTTC. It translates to CASSLAQGSVYEQYF.

This chain's CDR3 is CASSWGLLNTEAFF. As DNA, the CDR3 is TGCGCCAGCAGCTGGGGACTGCTGAACACTGAAGCTTTCTTT. The chain employs TRBV5-1 and TRBJ1-1, with D possibly matching TRBD1 (5 bases). This CDR3 has 14 residues. Trimming left V 3 bases short and J 0 bases short, with 9 bases between. The germline gives CDR1 SGHRS, CDR2 YFSETQ.

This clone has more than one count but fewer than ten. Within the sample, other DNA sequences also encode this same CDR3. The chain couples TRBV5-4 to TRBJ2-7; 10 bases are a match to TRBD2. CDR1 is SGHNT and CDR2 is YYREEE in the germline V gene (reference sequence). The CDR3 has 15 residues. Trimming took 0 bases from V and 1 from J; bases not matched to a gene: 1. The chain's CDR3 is CASSLELAGSYEQYF. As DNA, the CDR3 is TGTGCCAGCAGCTTGGAACTAGCGGGGTCCTACGAGCAGTACTTC.

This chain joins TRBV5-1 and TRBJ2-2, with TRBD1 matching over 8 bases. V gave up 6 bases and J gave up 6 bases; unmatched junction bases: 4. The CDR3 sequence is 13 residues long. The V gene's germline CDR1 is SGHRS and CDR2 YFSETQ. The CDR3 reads CASTWTGPGELFF. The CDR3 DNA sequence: TGCGCCAGCACCTGGACAGGGCCCGGGGAGCTGTTTTTT.

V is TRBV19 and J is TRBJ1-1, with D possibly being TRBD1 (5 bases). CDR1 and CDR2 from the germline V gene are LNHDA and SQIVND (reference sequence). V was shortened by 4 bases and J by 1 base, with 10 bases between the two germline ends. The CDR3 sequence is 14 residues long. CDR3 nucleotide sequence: TGTGCCAGTAGTACGACGACAGCGAACACTGAAGCTTTCTTT. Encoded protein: CASSTTTANTEAFF.

CDR3 protein: CASTGQGEAFF. The DNA of the CDR3 is TGTGCCAGCACAGGACAGGGGGAAGCTTTCTTT. The chain employs TRBV2 and TRBJ1-1; 9 bases map to TRBD1. From germline, CDR1 is SNHLY and CDR2 FYNNEI. The CDR3 length is 11 residues. V lost 7 bases, J lost 8 bases, and 2 bases stayed unmatched.

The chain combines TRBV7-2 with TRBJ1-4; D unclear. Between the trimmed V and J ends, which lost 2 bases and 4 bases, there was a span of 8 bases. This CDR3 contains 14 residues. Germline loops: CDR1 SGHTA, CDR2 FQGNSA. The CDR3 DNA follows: TGTGCCAGCAGCTTACACAGAATTAATGAAAAACTGTTTTTT. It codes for CASSLHRINEKLFF.

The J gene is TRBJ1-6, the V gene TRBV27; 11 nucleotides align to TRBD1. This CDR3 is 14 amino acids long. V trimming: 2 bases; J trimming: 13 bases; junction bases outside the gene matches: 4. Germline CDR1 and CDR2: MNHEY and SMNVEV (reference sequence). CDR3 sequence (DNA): TGTGCCAGCAGTTTAGGGACAGGGGGTCTCCCCCTCCACTTT. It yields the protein CASSLGTGGLPLHF.

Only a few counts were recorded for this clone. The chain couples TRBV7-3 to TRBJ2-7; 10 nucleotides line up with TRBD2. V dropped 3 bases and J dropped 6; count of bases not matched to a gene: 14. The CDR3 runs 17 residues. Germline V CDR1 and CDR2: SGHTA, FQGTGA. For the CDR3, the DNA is TGTGCCAGCAGCTTCCTCTCAGCGGGAGGGGCCCCCCTCGAGCAGTACTTC. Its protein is CASSFLSAGGAPLEQYF. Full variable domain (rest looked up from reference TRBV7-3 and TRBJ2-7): GAGVSQTPSNKVTEKGKYVELRCDPISGHTALYWYRQSLGQGPEFLIYFQGTGAADDSGLPNDRFFAVRPEGSVSTLKIQRTERGDSAVYLCASSFLSAGGAPLEQYFGPGTRLTVT.

The CDR3, as DNA: TGTGCCAGCAGTTCGGGACAGGGTGGCCAGCCCCAGCATTTT. Translated: CASSSGQGGQPQHF. The chain combines TRBV28 with TRBJ1-5, with TRBD1 identical over 9 bases. CDR3 length: 14 amino acids. V lost 4 bases and J lost 7; bases outside the gene matches: 5. CDR1 MDHEN and CDR2 SYDVKM come from the germline V gene.

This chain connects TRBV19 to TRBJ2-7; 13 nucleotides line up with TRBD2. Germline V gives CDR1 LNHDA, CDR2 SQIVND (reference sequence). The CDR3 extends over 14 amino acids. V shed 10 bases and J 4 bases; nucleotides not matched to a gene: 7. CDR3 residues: CATGGTSGAYEQYF. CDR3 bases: TGTGCCACTGGAGGGACTAGCGGGGCTTACGAGCAGTACTTC.

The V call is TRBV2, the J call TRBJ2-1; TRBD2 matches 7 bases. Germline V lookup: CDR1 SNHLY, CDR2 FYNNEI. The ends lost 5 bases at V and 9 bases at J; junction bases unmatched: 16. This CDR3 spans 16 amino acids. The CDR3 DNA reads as TGTGCCAGCAGTTCCAACCTAGCGGCCCGCCTGGGTGAGCAGTTCTTC. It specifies CASSSNLAARLGEQFF.

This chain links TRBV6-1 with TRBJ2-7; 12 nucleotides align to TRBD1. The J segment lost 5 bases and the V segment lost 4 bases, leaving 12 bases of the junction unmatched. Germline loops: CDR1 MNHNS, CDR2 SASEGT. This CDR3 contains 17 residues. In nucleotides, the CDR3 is TGTGCCAGCAGTGCAAGGGACAGGGGGCTGGGTCAGGACGAGCAGTACTTC. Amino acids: CASSARDRGLGQDEQYF.